These 23 T cell receptor beta chains came from one sample sequenced in a study of beta chain features in type 1 diabetes. Study outcomes and limitations: Type 1 diabetes patients had moderately but significantly shorter TCRB CDR3s in all four CD4+ subsets.

Antigens of these TCRs are unknown. Expressed TCRB transcripts were sequenced, since all the RNA that had been isolated was reverse transcribed. Sequencing used immunoSEQ multiplex PCR; TCRdb keeps in-frame clones, though not all of them. The sample contains around 150,000 clones, around 8.6% of which appear only once. Sequences were obtained from central memory CD4+ T cells from blood. These receptors were collected from a woman aged 18-35 years with type 1 diabetes.

J is TRBJ2-2 and V is TRBV5-1; TRBD2 agrees at 8 bases. There are 16 residues in the CDR3. The J segment lost 1 base and the V segment lost 3 bases, leaving 5 bases of the junction unmatched. The germline CDR1 and CDR2 sequences are SGHRS and YFSETQ. This CDR3 is CASSSRTSLNTGELFF. The DNA for the CDR3 is TGCGCCAGCAGCTCAAGGACTAGCCTGAACACCGGGGAGCTGTTTTTT.

The V gene is TRBV6-5, the J gene TRBJ1-1; maybe TRBD1 (6 bases). Per germline, CDR1 MNHEY and CDR2 SVGAGI. V lost 5 bases and J lost 4, with 14 bases in between. The CDR3 spans 14 residues. This chain's CDR3 is CASSVNRDITEAFF. The DNA of the CDR3 is TGTGCCAGCAGTGTAAACAGGGACATCACTGAAGCTTTCTTT.

This clone has just a few counts. The rearrangement joins TRBV9 to TRBJ1-1; maybe TRBD1 (5 bases). The CDR3 has 14 amino acids. Germline CDR1 is SGDLS and CDR2 is YYNGEE. Trimming pared 3 bases from V and 3 bases from J, leaving 12 bases between. CDR3 protein: CASSGGGWDTEAFF. The CDR3 DNA follows: TGTGCCAGCAGCGGCGGGGGTTGGGACACTGAAGCTTTCTTT.

The sample holds a few counts of this clone. This chain connects TRBV9 to TRBJ2-3, with a weak D call TRBD2 (5 bases). Germline lookup yields CDR1 SGDLS and CDR2 YYNGEE. V lost 6 bases and J 1 base, leaving 18 bases between the germline ends. CDR3 length: 16 residues. The CDR3 sequence: CASTPGLLSGTDTQYF. Here the CDR3 DNA reads TGTGCCAGCACCCCCGGACTCCTCAGTGGCACAGATACGCAGTATTTT.

This clone was found a few times. The rearrangement links TRBV5-6 to TRBJ2-3; the D is unclear. CDR3 length: 15 residues. Trimming took 2 bases from V and 1 from J, leaving 11 bases between them. Germline V CDR1 and CDR2: SGHDT, YYEEEE. The DNA of the CDR3 is TGTGCCAGCAGCTTCGGTCTAGGCGGCACAGATACGCAGTATTTT. Its translation is CASSFGLGGTDTQYF.

This clone occurred a few times. The chain has TRBV18 and TRBJ2-2; 7 bases map to TRBD1. CDR3 length equals 14 residues. CDR1 KGHSH and CDR2 LQKENI come from the germline V gene. The V and J ends lost 8 bases and 2 bases, in that order; junction bases with no gene match: 5. CDR3 DNA sequence: TGTGCCAGCGCTGGACAGGCTAACACCGGGGAGCTGTTTTTT. Its protein is CASAGQANTGELFF.

The V gene is TRBV6-1, the J gene TRBJ1-1, with a weak D call TRBD1 (6 bases). The germline CDR1 and CDR2 sequences are MNHNS and SASEGT. Trimming shortened V by 5 bases and J by 3 bases, and 10 bases separated the two germline ends. CDR3 length: 13 residues. Here the CDR3 reads CASSPYRDTEAFF. The DNA for the CDR3 is TGTGCCAGCAGTCCATACAGGGACACTGAAGCTTTCTTT.

Only a few counts were recorded for this clone. V is TRBV7-2 and J is TRBJ2-5, with TRBD2 matching over 8 bases. CDR3 length: 14 residues. J was trimmed by 5 bases and V by 4 bases; bases with no gene match: 6. Germline V gene data show CDR1 as SGHTA and CDR2 as FQGNSA. The CDR3 bases are TGTGCCAGCAGCTCCGGGACTAGAGCCGAGACCCAGTACTTC. Translated, it gives CASSSGTRAETQYF.

A few counts support this clone. The chain couples TRBV5-1 to TRBJ1-4; D remains ambiguous. The CDR3 length is 13 residues. V was clipped by 5 bases and J by 11 bases, with 16 bases between them. Per germline, CDR1 SGHRS and CDR2 YFSETQ. CDR3 DNA sequence: TGCGCCAGCAGAGAACCACAAGAGGCCAAACTGTTTTTT. It codes for CASREPQEAKLFF.

The chain employs TRBV7-2 and TRBJ2-7; D ambiguous. CDR1 and CDR2 from the germline V gene are SGHTA and FQGNSA. V was shortened by 2 bases and J by 2 bases, with 4 bases between the two germline ends. The CDR3 extends over 12 amino acids. This CDR3 is CASSLQAYEQYF. The DNA for the CDR3 is TGTGCCAGCAGCTTACAGGCCTACGAGCAGTACTTC.

The chain joins TRBV6-6 to TRBJ2-7, with a weak D call TRBD2 (6 bases). The CDR3 is 15 residues long. The V gene lost 7 bases and the J gene lost 7 bases, with 23 bases spanning the gap. Germline V gene lookup returns CDR1 MNHNY and CDR2 SVGAGI (reference sequence). The DNA for the CDR3 is TGTGCCAGCATGGTTGGGGACTTCGGTACTCGGGAGCAGTACTTC. Its translation: CASMVGDFGTREQYF.

A few counts support this clone. This chain connects TRBV29-1 to TRBJ2-3, with 12 bases lining up with TRBD2. The germline V gene encodes CDR1 SQVTM and CDR2 ANQGSEA. This CDR3 has 15 residues. The V and J ends lost 7 bases and 4 bases, in that order; junction bases with no gene match: 9. In nucleotides, the CDR3 is TGCAGCGCGGGACTAGCGGGTACTGGGGCAGATACGCAGTATTTT. Encoded protein: CSAGLAGTGADTQYF.

The rearrangement joins TRBV6-5 to TRBJ2-7; 8 positions match TRBD2. V gave up 0 bases and J gave up 3 bases; unmatched junction bases: 7. Germline V gives CDR1 MNHEY, CDR2 SVGAGI. The CDR3 contains 16 residues. In nucleotides, the CDR3 is TGTGCCAGCAGTTACTCATCCACTAGCGGAATCTACGAGCAGTACTTC. Translation gives CASSYSSTSGIYEQYF.

The V and J genes are TRBV13 and TRBJ1-2; D might be TRBD1 (6 bases). The V gene's germline CDR1 is PRHDT and CDR2 FYEKMQ (reference sequence). The CDR3 is 14 amino acids. The V end lost 6 bases, the J end lost 3 bases, and 14 bases lay between the germline ends. CDR3 coding DNA: TGTGCCAGCAGGGTCAGACAGGAAGACTATGGCTACACCTTC. It encodes CASRVRQEDYGYTF.

The genes are TRBV27 and TRBJ1-1, with D possibly TRBD1 on 6 matching bases. The CDR3 sequence is 14 residues long. V shed 6 bases and J shed 0 bases, with 11 bases lying between them. From germline, CDR1 is MNHEY and CDR2 SMNVEV (reference sequence). Written as DNA, the CDR3 is TGTGCCAGCAGCCAAAGGGGGATGAACACTGAAGCTTTCTTT. Translated: CASSQRGMNTEAFF.

V is TRBV5-4 and J is TRBJ2-3, with TRBD1 as a possible D gene (6 bases). This CDR3 has 16 amino acids. Trimming took off 4 bases at V and 3 bases at J, with 18 bases between the two ends. Germline CDR1 is SGHNT and CDR2 is YYREEE (reference sequence). The chain's CDR3 is CASSQGFRRGTDTQYF. The CDR3 nucleotides are TGTGCCAGCAGCCAAGGTTTCAGAAGGGGGACAGATACGCAGTATTTT.

This clone was counted only a few times. This rearrangement joins TRBV5-6 to TRBJ1-4; a possible D gene is TRBD1 (6 bases). The CDR3 extends over 16 amino acids. V was shortened by 3 bases and J by 8 bases, with 20 bases between the two germline ends. CDR1 and CDR2 (germline): SGHDT, YYEEEE. The CDR3 spells CASSWGPGGAREKLFF. The CDR3 region has the DNA TGTGCCAGCAGCTGGGGCCCCGGGGGGGCTCGGGAAAAACTGTTTTTT.

The CDR3 is CASSLSGTTGEQFF. In DNA form, the CDR3 reads TGTGCCAGCAGCTTAAGCGGGACCACCGGTGAGCAGTTCTTC. The rearrangement joins TRBV7-3 to TRBJ2-1; perhaps TRBD2 as D (6 bases). The CDR3 has 14 amino acids. The V gene lost 1 base and the J gene lost 9 bases, with 13 bases spanning the gap. Germline V CDR1 and CDR2: SGHTA, FQGTGA.

J is TRBJ2-5 and V is TRBV28, with 11 nucleotides matching TRBD1. Germline V CDR1 and CDR2: MDHEN, SYDVKM. V lost 5 bases, J lost 5 bases, and 7 bases stayed unmatched. The CDR3 totals 15 residues. In nucleotides, the CDR3 is TGTGCCAGCAGTCCCGGGACAGGGGGTAGGGAGACCCAGTACTTC. This encodes CASSPGTGGRETQYF.

This clone was seen more than once but under ten times. The rearrangement links TRBV10-3 to TRBJ2-7, with 7 bases identical to TRBD1. V dropped 6 bases and J dropped 3; count of bases not matched to a gene: 5. The CDR3 totals 13 residues. CDR1 ENHRY and CDR2 SYGVKD come from the germline V gene. The CDR3 loop is CAISRDSLYEQYF. The CDR3 region has the DNA TGTGCCATCAGCCGGGACAGTCTCTACGAGCAGTACTTC.

The table lists this clone with a few counts. The V and J genes are TRBV27 and TRBJ2-7, with a weak D call TRBD2 (5 bases). The CDR3 contains 15 residues. In germline, CDR1 is MNHEY, CDR2 SMNVEV (reference sequence). V lost 0 bases and J 3 bases, leaving 12 bases between the germline ends. The CDR3 DNA follows: TGTGCCAGCAGTTTATCCCTTAGCGCCGACTACGAGCAGTACTTC. Translated: CASSLSLSADYEQYF.

This clone showed up just a few times. Written as DNA, the CDR3 is TGCGCCAGCAGCCTCGAGAGGGGGGGAGCCTACGAGCAGTACTTC. Protein: CASSLERGGAYEQYF. The chain has TRBV4-3 and TRBJ2-7, with D maybe TRBD2 (7 bases). The CDR3 spans 15 residues. V was trimmed by 4 bases and J by 2 bases, leaving 15 bases between them. The V gene's germline CDR1 is LGHNA and CDR2 YSLEER.

The rearrangement joins TRBV5-4 to TRBJ2-3; 9 bases agree with TRBD2. V lost 2 bases, J lost 2 bases, and 6 bases stayed unmatched. This CDR3 comprises 16 residues. The germline V gene encodes CDR1 SGHNT and CDR2 YYREEE (reference sequence). CDR3 sequence (DNA): TGTGCCAGCAGCTTAGGACTAGCGTTCGTCACAGATACGCAGTATTTT. It translates to CASSLGLAFVTDTQYF.